The 27 T cell receptor beta chains presented below share a single source sample, sequenced in a study of OX40 agonist ivuxolimab in advanced cancers. The data were produced by immunoSEQ multiplex PCR, yet TCRdb's version contains in-frame clones alone and is incomplete. The table lists 40,000 to 50,000 clones, about 88% of them singletons, with 9.5% to 13% in the top ten. This specimen was CD4+ or CD8+ T cells sorted from blood, taken in a trial of the OX40 agonist ivuxolimab. These receptors were taken from an adult with an advanced solid tumor such as melanoma, head and neck, liver or kidney cancer.

This clone appeared a single time. V usage is TRBV19 and J usage is TRBJ2-2, with D uncertain. The ends were cut back, 8 bases at V and 7 bases at J, with 8 bases in the middle. Germline values: CDR1 LNHDA, CDR2 SQIVND (reference sequence). The CDR3 totals 11 residues. The CDR3 loop reads CASFEVGELFF. As DNA, the CDR3 is TGTGCCAGTTTTGAGGTCGGGGAGCTGTTTTTT.

The V and J genes are TRBV27 and TRBJ1-2; 9 nucleotides line up with TRBD1. The CDR3 totals 15 residues. V lost 4 bases to trimming and J lost 1 base; unmatched junction nucleotides: 4. The germline CDR1 and CDR2 sequences are MNHEY and SMNVEV (reference sequence). This chain's CDR3 is CASSSGQGYNYGYTF. CDR3 in DNA: TGTGCCAGCAGTTCGGGACAGGGATATAACTATGGCTACACCTTC.

This clone was found a few times. V and J are TRBV7-9 and TRBJ2-2, with D maybe TRBD2 (5 bases). Per germline, CDR1 SEHNR and CDR2 FQNEAQ (reference sequence). The CDR3 loop spans 17 amino acids. V lost 1 base and J lost 3, with 15 bases in between. CDR3 nucleotides: TGTGCCAGCAGCTTAGAATACGGAGAACTAGACACCGGGGAGCTGTTTTTT. Encoded protein: CASSLEYGELDTGELFF.

This chain uses TRBV28 with TRBJ2-3; D is undetermined. V was pared by 4 bases and J by 2 bases, with 7 bases between. The CDR3 covers 13 residues. CDR1 MDHEN and CDR2 SYDVKM come from the germline V gene. CDR3 protein: CASSYRATDTQYF. In DNA form, the CDR3 reads TGTGCCAGCAGTTACCGGGCCACAGATACGCAGTATTTT. The variable domain in full, completed from reference TRBV28 and TRBJ2-3, reads DVKVTQSSRYLVKRTGEKVFLECVQDMDHENMFWYRQDPGLGLRLIYFSYDVKMKEKGDIPEGYSVSREKKERFSLILESASTNQTSMYLCASSYRATDTQYFGPGTRLTVL.

The chain couples TRBV6-5 to TRBJ1-1; D is ambiguous. This CDR3 has 15 amino acids. V gave up 7 bases and J gave up 2 bases, with 17 bases separating them. Per germline, CDR1 MNHEY and CDR2 SVGAGI. The CDR3 DNA is TGTGCCAGCACCAACCTCGCCAGGTACAACACTGAAGCTTTCTTT. It encodes CASTNLARYNTEAFF.

V is TRBV6-5 and J is TRBJ2-1; D perhaps matches TRBD2 (6 bases). The CDR3 loop spans 15 amino acids. Between the trimmed V and J ends, which lost 0 bases and 4 bases, there was a span of 10 bases. Per germline, CDR1 MNHEY and CDR2 SVGAGI. The CDR3 sequence: CASSYSGGIYNEQFF. The CDR3 DNA sequence: TGTGCCAGCAGTTACTCCGGGGGAATATACAATGAGCAGTTCTTC.

Note on this clone: A read error may explain this, as a much larger clone is one base away. The genes are TRBV7-2 and TRBJ2-2; D ambiguous. Trimming stripped 5 bases from V and 10 bases from J, with 14 bases between. CDR3 length equals 13 residues. Per germline, CDR1 SGHTA and CDR2 FQGNSA. CDR3 bases: TGTGCCAGCAGCCTGGGTTCGAACGAGGAGCTGTTTTTT. Protein: CASSLGSNEELFF.

This clone was counted once. The chain joins TRBV27 to TRBJ1-1; D perhaps matches TRBD1 (5 bases). Germline assignment: CDR1 MNHEY and CDR2 SMNVEV (reference sequence). V lost 5 bases, J lost 0 bases, and 10 bases lay in between. The CDR3 covers 14 residues. The CDR3 bases are TGTGCCAGCAGTCGCGGGGACTTGAACACTGAAGCTTTCTTT. Protein sequence: CASSRGDLNTEAFF.

The CDR3 loop is CASSLSLGTGYQPQHF. CDR3 DNA sequence: TGTGCCAGCAGCTTGTCTTTAGGGACAGGTTATCAGCCCCAGCATTTT. The rearrangement joins TRBV5-6 to TRBJ1-5; 8 bases line up with TRBD1. The CDR3 is made up of 16 amino acids. V gave up 1 base and J gave up 5 bases; unmatched junction bases: 8. The V gene's germline CDR1 is SGHDT and CDR2 YYEEEE.

The chain is built from TRBV28 and TRBJ1-6, with D possibly TRBD1 on 6 matching bases. Trimming cost V 8 bases and J 6 bases, with 11 bases left between them. Germline V gene sequence: CDR1 MDHEN, CDR2 SYDVKM. The CDR3 loop spans 13 amino acids. The CDR3 spells CASLTGLNSPLHF. CDR3 DNA: TGTGCCAGCCTTACAGGGCTTAATTCACCCCTCCACTTT.

This clone was observed a handful of times. The genes are TRBV19 and TRBJ2-1; D is undetermined. Germline-derived CDR1 and CDR2 are LNHDA and SQIVND (reference sequence). CDR3 length: 13 residues. Trimming shortened V by 3 bases and J by 5 bases, and 8 bases separated the two germline ends. CDR3: CASSIFTNNEQFF. As DNA, the CDR3 is TGTGCCAGTAGTATCTTTACCAACAATGAGCAGTTCTTC.

The rearrangement joins TRBV27 to TRBJ1-4; the D gene is possibly TRBD1 (5 bases). The CDR3 has 14 amino acids. With 3 bases removed from V and 8 bases from J, the gap between germline ends came to 13 bases. Germline V lookup: CDR1 MNHEY, CDR2 SMNVEV (reference sequence). CDR3: CASSLAPGWEKLFF. As DNA, the CDR3 is TGTGCCAGCAGTTTGGCCCCAGGGTGGGAAAAACTGTTTTTT.

The chain is built from TRBV6-1 and TRBJ2-5, with TRBD2 identical over 10 bases. The V and J ends lost 4 bases and 5 bases, in that order; junction bases with no gene match: 4. Germline assignment: CDR1 MNHNS and CDR2 SASEGT. There are 14 residues in the CDR3. The CDR3: CASSGTSGGETQYF. CDR3 bases: TGTGCCAGCAGTGGGACTAGCGGAGGCGAGACCCAGTACTTC.

This chain connects TRBV7-2 to TRBJ2-1, with TRBD1 matching 7 bases. This CDR3 contains 14 residues. J gave up 4 bases and V 5 bases, and 5 bases lay outside the gene matches. Germline V gene sequence: CDR1 SGHTA, CDR2 FQGNSA. CDR3 in DNA: TGTGCCAGCAGCCACCGGGACAGATACAATGAGCAGTTCTTC. This codes for CASSHRDRYNEQFF.

Comments on this clone: Sequence at one end of the junction differs from germline and may be a read error. V gene TRBV2 combines with J gene TRBJ2-5; D call uncertain. The CDR3 extends over 13 amino acids. Germline V gives CDR1 SNHLY, CDR2 FYNNEI. The CDR3 here is CACRGSLQETQYF. For the CDR3, the DNA is TGTGCCTGCAGAGGATCTCTTCAAGAGACCCAGTACTTC. Using reference TRBV2 and TRBJ2-5 for the parts outside the CDR3, the full variable domain is EPEVTQTPSHQVTQMGQEVILRCVPISNHLYFYWYRQILGQKVEFLVSFYNNEISEKSEIFDDQFSVERPDGSNFTLKIRSTKLEDSAMYFCACRGSLQETQYFGPGTRLLVL.

This chain uses TRBV9 with TRBJ2-7, with TRBD1 identical over 9 bases. This CDR3 spans 15 amino acids. With V trimmed by 3 bases and J by 2 bases, 6 bases remained unmatched. The germline V gene has CDR1 SGDLS and CDR2 YYNGEE. The CDR3 sequence: CASSAGQGLTYEQYF. CDR3 sequence (DNA): TGTGCCAGCAGCGCTGGACAGGGGTTGACCTACGAGCAGTACTTC.

The chain is built from TRBV7-9 and TRBJ2-5, with D possibly TRBD1 on 7 matching bases. Germline CDR1 SEHNR, CDR2 FQNEAQ (reference sequence). V was trimmed by 5 bases and J by 3 bases, leaving 19 bases between them. The CDR3 has 16 residues. The CDR3 loop reads CASSHRQGGFEETQYF. The CDR3 DNA sequence: TGTGCCAGCAGCCACCGACAGGGAGGTTTTGAAGAGACCCAGTACTTC.

V is TRBV4-1 and J is TRBJ2-1; 8 nucleotides align to TRBD2. This CDR3 comprises 14 residues. Germline V gene lookup returns CDR1 MGHRA and CDR2 YSYEKL. The V and J ends lost 2 bases and 13 bases, in that order; junction bases with no gene match: 10. CDR3 residues: CASSQILRGELQFF. CDR3 DNA: TGCGCCAGCAGCCAAATCTTGCGGGGGGAACTACAGTTCTTC.

This chain connects TRBV10-2 to TRBJ2-5, with 15 positions matching TRBD2. V was pared by 7 bases and J by 5 bases, with 5 bases of the junction left unmatched. Germline V gene lookup returns CDR1 WSHSY and CDR2 SAAADI. The CDR3 is made up of 15 amino acids. CDR3: CASTPGTSGGETQYF. The CDR3 DNA follows: TGCGCCAGCACCCCAGGGACTAGCGGGGGGGAGACCCAGTACTTC.

J is TRBJ2-3 and V is TRBV13, with 10 bases aligning to TRBD1. V lost 5 bases to trimming and J lost 5 bases; unmatched junction nucleotides: 7. Germline V CDR1 and CDR2: PRHDT, FYEKMQ (reference sequence). The length of the CDR3 is 15 residues. The CDR3 is CASSPEGQGRDTQYF. In nucleotides, the CDR3 is TGTGCCAGCAGCCCCGAGGGACAGGGGAGAGATACGCAGTATTTT.

This sequence joins TRBV19 and TRBJ1-5; D is possibly TRBD1 (6 bases). Trimming took 3 bases from V and 5 from J, leaving 14 bases between them. The CDR3 runs to 15 residues. CDR1 LNHDA and CDR2 SQIVND come from the germline V gene (reference sequence). As DNA, the CDR3 is TGTGCCAGTAGTATCGGTGGGGGGCCCCATCAGCCCCAGCATTTT. Its translation is CASSIGGGPHQPQHF.

The genes are TRBV5-1 and TRBJ2-7; 11 bases map to TRBD2. There are 16 residues in the CDR3. The V and J ends lost 1 base and 6 bases, in that order; junction bases with no gene match: 9. Germline V lookup: CDR1 SGHRS, CDR2 YFSETQ. The chain's CDR3 is CASSLTPLTSGIEQYF. As DNA, the CDR3 is TGCGCCAGCAGCTTGACCCCTCTGACTAGCGGGATCGAGCAGTACTTC.

This clone was seen a handful of times. The chain uses TRBV9 and TRBJ2-1; the D is unclear. V was cut by 3 bases and J by 1 base, with 11 bases left in between. The CDR3 is 15 residues long. Germline V gene data show CDR1 as SGDLS and CDR2 as YYNGEE. The CDR3 sequence is CASSASSLSYNEQFF. The CDR3 DNA reads as TGTGCCAGCAGCGCCTCTAGTTTATCCTACAATGAGCAGTTCTTC. The full variable domain, in which reference TRBV9 and TRBJ2-1 provide the parts outside the CDR3, is DSGVTQTPKHLITATGQRVTLRCSPRSGDLSVYWYQQSLDQGLQFLIQYYNGEERAKGNILERFSAQQFPDLHSELNLSSLELGDSALYFCASSASSLSYNEQFFGPGTRLTVL.

V is TRBV28 and J is TRBJ2-2, with 14 bases aligning to TRBD2. CDR1 and CDR2 from the germline V gene are MDHEN and SYDVKM. V lost 5 bases and J lost 7; bases outside the gene matches: 9. The length of the CDR3 is 17 residues. In nucleotides, the CDR3 is TGTGCCAGCAGTATCAGGACTAGCGGGAGGTTCGGCGGGGAGCTGTTTTTT. Protein sequence: CASSIRTSGRFGGELFF.

V is TRBV5-8 and J is TRBJ1-1; no firm D call. The CDR3 is 11 amino acids. Germline V gene data show CDR1 as SGHTS and CDR2 as YDEGEE. The V end lost 2 bases, the J end lost 8 bases, and 7 bases lay between the germline ends. CDR3 sequence: CASSLAPEAFF. The CDR3 DNA is TGTGCCAGCAGCTTAGCCCCAGAAGCTTTCTTT.

Only a few counts were recorded for this clone. The chain couples TRBV27 to TRBJ2-1, with 9 bases identical to TRBD2. Germline CDR1 MNHEY, CDR2 SMNVEV (reference sequence). The CDR3 is 15 residues long. V lost 3 bases, J lost 6 bases, and 6 bases stayed unmatched. The CDR3 is CASSLASGGPNEQFF. CDR3 in DNA: TGTGCCAGCAGTTTGGCAAGCGGGGGGCCCAATGAGCAGTTCTTC.

The chain is built from TRBV30 and TRBJ2-3; D may match TRBD1 or TRBD2 (5 bases each). V gave up 0 bases and J gave up 4 bases, with 14 bases separating them. The V gene's germline CDR1 is GTSNPN and CDR2 SVGIG (reference sequence). The CDR3 sequence is 15 residues long. CDR3 in amino acids: CAWSVGYGDPDTQYF. The CDR3 coding sequence is TGTGCCTGGAGTGTAGGGTATGGGGACCCAGATACGCAGTATTTT.